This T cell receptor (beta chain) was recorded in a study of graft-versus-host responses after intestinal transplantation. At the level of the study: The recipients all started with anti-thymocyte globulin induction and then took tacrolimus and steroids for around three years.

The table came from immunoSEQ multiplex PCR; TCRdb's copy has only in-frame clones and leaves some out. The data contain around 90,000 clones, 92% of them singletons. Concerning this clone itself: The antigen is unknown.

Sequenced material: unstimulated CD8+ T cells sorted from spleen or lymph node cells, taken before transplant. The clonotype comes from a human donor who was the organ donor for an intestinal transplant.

CDR3 region: CSAPWGTGATGGYTF. CDR3 nucleotide sequence: TGCAGCGCACCCTGGGGGACAGGGGCCACGGGCGGCTACACCTTC. This sequence joins TRBV29-1 and TRBJ1-2, with 10 nucleotides matching TRBD1. The CDR3 spans 15 residues. V shed 7 bases and J 8 bases; nucleotides not matched to a gene: 16. In germline, CDR1 is SQVTM, CDR2 ANQGSEA.